These T cell receptor beta chains were read from a single sample in a study of T cell responses to AZD1222 COVID-19 vaccine. This table comes from immunoSEQ multiplex PCR, and its TCRdb copy is limited to in-frame clones, with some not included. The table has tens of thousands of clones, 90% seen once; the top ten hold over 4.5%. The source was peripheral blood, collected on day 0 of AZD1222 vaccination. These receptors originate from an adult in good health. Both conserved end residues are part of each CDR3. The D gene is left open where the match is weak. A clone size is listed for some rows: how often the clone was seen (once, few, many), or a class if it is expanded.

CDR3 protein | CDR3 DNA | V gene | CDR3 length | J gene | clone size | D gene
CASSLGTDNEKLFF | TGCGCCAGCAGCTTGGGGACAGATAATGAAAAACTGTTTTTT | TRBV5-1 | 14 | TRBJ1-4 | . | .
CASSQGTSGVSSYEQYF | TGTGCCAGCTCACAAGGGACTAGCGGGGTTAGCTCCTACGAGCAGTACTTC | TRBV18 | 17 | TRBJ2-7 | . | TRBD2
CASSFGRGGTGELFF | TGTGCCAGCAGTTTCGGCAGGGGGGGAACCGGGGAGCTGTTTTTT | TRBV27 | 15 | TRBJ2-2 | few | .
CASSRRGGANEKLFF | TGTGCCAGCAGCCGGAGAGGGGGAGCTAATGAAAAACTGTTTTTT | TRBV5-6 | 15 | TRBJ1-4 | few | .
CSASWTEETQYF | TGCAGTGCTAGTTGGACAGAAGAGACCCAGTACTTC | TRBV20-1 | 12 | TRBJ2-5 | . | .
CASSQTGRTEAFF | TGCGCCAGCAGCCAGACAGGGAGAACTGAAGCTTTCTTT | TRBV10-1 | 13 | TRBJ1-1 | once | TRBD1
CASSQEGMNNYGYTF | TGCGCCAGCAGCCAGGAGGGAATGAATAACTATGGCTACACCTTC | TRBV4-3 | 15 | TRBJ1-2 | . | .
CASSLDAGSSGNTIYF | TGCGCCAGCAGCTTGGACGCTGGTTCCTCTGGAAACACCATATATTTT | TRBV5-1 | 16 | TRBJ1-3 | once | .
CASSSAGGSYEQYF | TGCGCCAGCAGCTCCGCGGGGGGATCATACGAGCAGTACTTC | TRBV5-1 | 14 | TRBJ2-7 | once | TRBD2
CASSQVSGGAAETQYF | TGCGCCAGCAGCCAAGTTAGCGGGGGGGCAGCAGAGACCCAGTACTTC | TRBV4-1 | 16 | TRBJ2-5 | . | TRBD2
CAWSVRRAEAFF | TGTGCCTGGAGTGTACGCAGGGCTGAAGCTTTCTTT | TRBV30 | 12 | TRBJ1-1 | . | .
CASSPTGGWNQPQHF | TGTGCCAGCAGTCCTACAGGGGGATGGAATCAGCCCCAGCATTTT | TRBV7-2 | 15 | TRBJ1-5 | . | TRBD1
CATQPSRPGTIGFSGANVLTF | TGTGCCACCCAACCCTCCCGGCCCGGGACAATAGGATTCTCTGGGGCCAACGTCCTGACTTTC | TRBV24-1 | 21 | TRBJ2-6 | . | .
CASSNAVRPGGILETQYF | TGTGCCAGCAGCAATGCTGTCCGGCCAGGGGGGATTTTGGAGACCCAGTACTTC | TRBV21-1 | 18 | TRBJ2-5 | . | .
CASSSLQIQYF | TGTGCCAGCAGCAGCTTACAGATTCAGTACTTC | TRBV25-1 | 11 | TRBJ2-7 | . | .
CASSDSLAKNIQYF | TGTGCCAGCAGTGATAGTCTAGCCAAAAACATTCAGTACTTC | TRBV2 | 14 | TRBJ2-4 | . | .
CASSNAGGTGELFF | TGTGCCAGTAGTAACGCAGGGGGCACCGGGGAGCTGTTTTTT | TRBV19 | 14 | TRBJ2-2 | . | TRBD1
CASSSTPVGGNQPQHF | TGCGCCAGCAGCTCGACCCCGGTCGGAGGCAATCAGCCCCAGCATTTT | TRBV5-1 | 16 | TRBJ1-5 | once | .
CAVSTRGASSYEQYF | TGTGCCGTTTCGACCCGCGGAGCCAGCTCCTACGAGCAGTACTTC | TRBV6-5 | 15 | TRBJ2-7 | . | .
CATSRDYGQGVNSYEQYF | TGTGCCACCAGCAGAGATTACGGACAGGGTGTGAACTCCTACGAGCAGTACTTC | TRBV15 | 18 | TRBJ2-7 | . | TRBD1
CASSLNLSGGEKTQYF | TGTGCCAGCAGTTTAAACCTCAGCGGGGGGGAAAAGACCCAGTACTTC | TRBV28 | 16 | TRBJ2-5 | . | TRBD2
CASSQRNPSYFQNSNQPQHF | TGTGCCAGTAGTCAGCGGAACCCTTCATATTTCCAGAATAGCAATCAGCCCCAGCATTTT | TRBV19 | 20 | TRBJ1-5 | . | .
CASSTPTGGGNTIYF | TGTGCCAGCAGTACTCCGACAGGGGGGGGAAACACCATATATTTT | TRBV28 | 15 | TRBJ1-3 | . | TRBD1
CASSVPNTEAFF | TGCGCCAGCAGCGTCCCGAACACTGAAGCTTTCTTT | TRBV5-1 | 12 | TRBJ1-1 | . | .
CASRPTGYNSPLHF | TGTGCCAGCAGACCCACAGGGTATAATTCACCCCTCCACTTT | TRBV28 | 14 | TRBJ1-6 | . | .
CASSQDVREGSYGYTF | TGCGCCAGCAGCCAAGATGTACGGGAAGGAAGCTATGGCTACACCTTC | TRBV4-3 | 16 | TRBJ1-2 | . | .
CASSVGGDRTEAFF | TGTGCCAGCAGCGTAGGAGGGGATCGGACTGAAGCTTTCTTT | TRBV9 | 14 | TRBJ1-1 | . | .
CASSATGNTGELFF | TGTGCCAGCAGTGCTACAGGGAACACCGGGGAGCTGTTTTTT | TRBV2 | 14 | TRBJ2-2 | . | .
CASSLSRSYNEQFF | TGTGCTAGCAGCTTATCACGGAGCTACAATGAGCAGTTCTTC | TRBV7-7 | 14 | TRBJ2-1 | . | .
CASSFGDSSYEQYF | TGTGCCAGCAGCTTCGGGGACAGCTCCTACGAGCAGTACTTC | TRBV7-6 | 14 | TRBJ2-7 | once | TRBD1
CASVPGGGAWSNQPQHF | TGTGCCAGCGTACCCGGTGGCGGGGCTTGGAGCAATCAGCCCCAGCATTTT | TRBV28 | 17 | TRBJ1-5 | . | .
CASSPGTGAGANVLTF | TGTGCCAGCTCACCCGGGACAGGGGCTGGGGCCAACGTCCTGACTTTC | TRBV18 | 16 | TRBJ2-6 | . | TRBD1
CASSPGLAGKNEQFF | TGTGCCAGCAGCCCGGGACTAGCGGGGAAGAATGAGCAGTTCTTC | TRBV5-4 | 15 | TRBJ2-1 | . | TRBD2
CASGGQGANGNQPQHF | TGTGCCAGCGGGGGACAGGGGGCCAATGGCAATCAGCCCCAGCATTTT | TRBV2 | 16 | TRBJ1-5 | few | TRBD1
CASSLAGNYGYTF | TGTGCCAGCAGTTTAGCGGGTAACTATGGCTACACCTTC | TRBV12-3/TRBV12-4 | 13 | TRBJ1-2 | . | .
CASSFGGRETQYF | TGTGCCAGCAGTTTTGGGGGGCGCGAGACCCAGTACTTC | TRBV28 | 13 | TRBJ2-5 | once | .
CASSPTTYNEQFF | TGTGCCAGCTCACCGACCACCTACAATGAGCAGTTCTTC | TRBV18 | 13 | TRBJ2-1 | . | .
CASSFGFTGELFF | TGTGCCAGCAGTTTCGGATTTACCGGGGAGCTGTTTTTT | TRBV12-3/TRBV12-4 | 13 | TRBJ2-2 | . | .
CASSLNGAQDTQYF | TGTGCCAGCAGTTTAAATGGGGCGCAAGATACGCAGTATTTT | TRBV27 | 14 | TRBJ2-3 | . | .
CASSSSGGLSPLHF | TGTGCCAGCAGTTCCTCAGGGGGTTTATCACCCCTCCACTTT | TRBV6-5 | 14 | TRBJ1-6 | few | TRBD1
CASSLRGVNNEQFF | TGTGCCAGCAGCTTGCGGGGGGTAAACAATGAGCAGTTCTTC | TRBV7-8 | 14 | TRBJ2-1 | . | TRBD2
CASSLGRLNTEAFF | TGTGCCAGCAGCTTGGGGCGGCTAAACACTGAAGCTTTCTTT | TRBV7-9 | 14 | TRBJ1-1 | . | .
CASSIEARAGANVLTF | TGTGCCAGTAGTATTGAGGCCAGGGCTGGGGCCAACGTCCTGACTTTC | TRBV19 | 16 | TRBJ2-6 | few | .
CASSRGTKNTEAFF | TGTGCCAGCAGCCGGGGGACAAAGAACACTGAAGCTTTCTTT | TRBV4-2 | 14 | TRBJ1-1 | . | .
CAYARAPNHEKLFF | TGTGCCTATGCGAGGGCTCCCAACCATGAAAAACTGTTTTTT | TRBV30 | 14 | TRBJ1-4 | . | .
CASSTQGSSYNSPLHF | TGTGCCAGCAGCACTCAGGGGAGCTCCTATAATTCACCCCTCCACTTT | TRBV9 | 16 | TRBJ1-6 | . | .
CASSFSRAATGELFF | TGCGCCAGCAGCTTTTCAAGGGCTGCCACCGGGGAGCTGTTTTTT | TRBV5-1 | 15 | TRBJ2-2 | . | .
CASSIGWSTDTQYF | TGTGCCAGTAGTATAGGGTGGAGCACAGATACGCAGTATTTT | TRBV19 | 14 | TRBJ2-3 | . | .
CASSEDRPFTGELFF | TGTGCCAGCAGTGAAGACCGACCCTTCACCGGGGAGCTGTTTTTT | TRBV6-1 | 15 | TRBJ2-2 | . | .
CASSIDRGIGQPQHF | TGTGCCAGTAGTATTGATCGCGGAATCGGTCAGCCCCAGCATTTT | TRBV19 | 15 | TRBJ1-5 | few | .
CATSRDPSRGGGGTDTQYF | TGTGCCACCAGCAGAGATCCCTCCCGGGGCGGCGGGGGCACAGATACGCAGTATTTT | TRBV15 | 19 | TRBJ2-3 | . | .
CASSPGDRTDTQYF | TGTGCCAGCAGTCCAGGGGATCGCACAGATACGCAGTATTTT | TRBV28 | 14 | TRBJ2-3 | . | .
CASSRSPGQRSSGNTIYF | TGTGCCAGCAGCCGATCACCGGGACAGCGAAGCTCTGGAAACACCATATATTTT | TRBV3-1/TRBV3-2 | 18 | TRBJ1-3 | . | TRBD1
CASSLPGQGAYEQYF | TGTGCCAGCAGTTTACCGGGACAGGGGGCCTACGAGCAGTACTTC | TRBV6-5 | 15 | TRBJ2-7 | . | TRBD1